Shown below are 19 T cell receptor beta chains from a single sample sequenced in a study of T cells after yellow fever vaccination (dated by TCRdb to about 2019). The treatment or condition label, as the study defines it: live attenuated yellow fever vaccine strain. The method was 5' RACE. TCRdb shows the sequencer as Illumina HiSeq 2500. Clones were called with MiXCR by TCRdb after fastp trimmed the public reads at Q25, and only in-frame beta chains were retained. Merged by CDR3 protein, the rows form single entries marked with the most common genes and DNA. For this sample there are 150,000 or so distinct CDR3 sequences; 5% to 7.5% appear just once. The top ten clonotypes cover about 0.61% of the sample. The sequencing used CD4+ T cells sorted from PBMCs, collected 10 days after the yellow fever booster vaccination. The origin of the receptors is a man aged 30-40 years who received the YFV17D yellow fever vaccine.

The sample holds many counts of this clonotype. This chain joins TRBV3-1 and TRBJ2-1, with D unresolved. The length of the CDR3 is 11 residues. V lost 2 bases and J 10 bases, leaving 6 bases between the germline ends. The germline CDR1 and CDR2 sequences are LGHDT and YNNKEL (reference sequence). CDR3 region: CASSQLREQFF. For the CDR3, the DNA is TGTGCCAGCAGCCAACTAAGGGAGCAGTTCTTC.

This clonotype was observed many times. The chain carries TRBV10-3 and TRBJ2-3; 9 positions agree with TRBD2. CDR1 and CDR2 from the germline V gene are ENHRY and SYGVKD. CDR3 length equals 15 residues. J was trimmed by 6 bases and V by 3 bases; bases with no gene match: 7. The CDR3 loop is CAISDAGGRGDTQYF. For the CDR3, the DNA is TGTGCCATCAGTGATGCGGGAGGGCGAGGTGATACGCAGTATTTT.

This clonotype was observed at least ten times. The rearrangement uses TRBV7-9 and TRBJ1-4, with D uncertain. This CDR3 contains 14 residues. The germline CDR1 and CDR2 sequences are SEHNR and FQNEAQ (reference sequence). The ends were cut back, 2 bases at V and 3 bases at J, with 7 bases in the middle. Here the CDR3 reads CASSLYGANEKLFF. DNA for the CDR3: TGTGCCAGCAGCTTATACGGGGCTAATGAAAAACTGTTTTTT.

This clonotype was observed at least ten times. V gene TRBV3-1 combines with J gene TRBJ2-1, with D maybe TRBD2 (5 bases). The CDR3 is 13 residues long. Germline CDR1 is LGHDT and CDR2 is YNNKEL (reference sequence). V gave up 4 bases and J gave up 8 bases, with 12 bases separating them. The CDR3 DNA follows: TGTGCCAGCAGCCTGGCGGTCGGGGATGAGCAGTTCTTC. Translating it yields CASSLAVGDEQFF.

Notes on this clonotype: A single base separates this from a much larger clone, so it may be a read error. This rearrangement joins TRBV12-3 or TRBV12-4 to TRBJ2-2; D remains ambiguous. The length of the CDR3 is 14 residues. CDR3: CASSLLLNIGELFF. The CDR3 nucleotides read TGTGCCAGCAGTTTGTTGCTCAACATCGGGGAGCTGTTTTTT.

This clonotype was observed at least ten times. The chain employs TRBV12-3 or TRBV12-4 and TRBJ2-3; tentatively, D is TRBD2 (6 bases). The CDR3 is made up of 12 amino acids. Trimming cost V 5 bases and J 4 bases, with 7 bases left between them. The CDR3, as DNA: TGTGCCAGCAGTCCGGGGGCAGATACGCAGTATTTT. Its translation is CASSPGADTQYF.

This clonotype was counted at least ten times. The CDR3 loop reads CASSSPGQAYSYEQYF. CDR3 DNA sequence: TGTGCCAGCAGTAGCCCCGGACAGGCCTACTCCTACGAGCAGTACTTC. The rearrangement links TRBV28 to TRBJ2-7; TRBD1 aligns across 7 bases. The CDR3 runs 16 residues. J was trimmed by 0 bases and V by 5 bases; bases with no gene match: 10. Germline CDR1 and CDR2: MDHEN and SYDVKM.

This clonotype was detected ten times or more. The chain combines TRBV11-2 with TRBJ2-7, with 7 positions matching TRBD1. Germline CDR1 SGHAT, CDR2 FQNNGV. J gave up 3 bases and V 5 bases, and 7 bases lay outside the gene matches. The CDR3 totals 14 residues. The CDR3 bases are TGTGCCAGCAGCCCACAGGGGCGCCTCTACGAGCAGTACTTC. It codes for CASSPQGRLYEQYF.

This rearrangement joins TRBV27 to TRBJ2-3; TRBD1 matches 9 bases. With 6 bases clipped from V and 5 bases from J, the junction kept 15 bases outside the gene matches. Germline V lookup: CDR1 MNHEY, CDR2 SMNVEV (reference sequence). The CDR3 extends over 17 amino acids. CDR3 sequence: CASRTLGQGRFKDTQYF. The CDR3 coding sequence is TGTGCCAGCAGGACCCTGGGACAGGGTCGGTTCAAAGATACGCAGTATTTT.

The table lists this clonotype with many counts. V usage is TRBV29-1 and J usage is TRBJ1-1, with 8 bases identical to TRBD1. CDR3 length: 13 amino acids. Germline CDR1 and CDR2: SQVTM and ANQGSEA. After removal of 6 bases from V and 7 bases from J, the junction contained 10 bases not matched to a gene. Here the CDR3 DNA reads TGCAGCGTCAAAAACAGGGGGGCCTTTGAAGCTTTCTTT. It encodes CSVKNRGAFEAFF.

V gene TRBV7-2 combines with J gene TRBJ2-5, with a tentative D call TRBD2 (6 bases). V lost 6 bases, J lost 5 bases, and 13 bases lay in between. Looked up from germline, CDR1 is SGHTA and CDR2 is FQGNSA. This CDR3 is built from 13 residues. Here the CDR3 DNA reads TGTGCCAGCAGTTGGAGGGCCAACGAGACCCAGTACTTC. It translates to CASSWRANETQYF.

This clonotype was observed at least ten times. The J gene is TRBJ2-1, the V gene TRBV20-1; possible D gene TRBD2, 6 bases. V was cut by 2 bases and J by 3 bases, with 14 bases left in between. The CDR3 extends over 15 amino acids. Germline lookup yields CDR1 DFQATT and CDR2 SNEGSKA (reference sequence). The chain's CDR3 is CSARQFSGNYNEQFF. The CDR3 DNA follows: TGCAGTGCTAGACAGTTTAGCGGAAACTACAATGAGCAGTTCTTC.

This clonotype was observed at least ten times. The chain carries TRBV6-2 or TRBV6-3 and TRBJ2-1; D perhaps matches TRBD1 (6 bases). Germline CDR1 reads MNHEY; CDR2 reads SVGEGT. V was shortened by 2 bases and J by 9 bases, with 17 bases between the two germline ends. This CDR3 contains 15 residues. CDR3 region: CASSYDGTIIGEQFF. The DNA of the CDR3 is TGTGCCAGCAGTTACGACGGGACAATCATCGGTGAGCAGTTCTTC.

The sample holds a few counts of this clonotype. The chain uses TRBV7-9 and TRBJ1-1, with D uncertain. The CDR3 is 13 residues long. Germline CDR1 SEHNR, CDR2 FQNEAQ (reference sequence). V was cut by 1 base and J by 5 bases, with 8 bases left in between. CDR3 nucleotides: TGTGCCAGCAGCTTAGAGTGGGAAACTGAAGCTTTCTTT. This sequence encodes CASSLEWETEAFF.

This clonotype was counted at least ten times. The V gene is TRBV20-1, the J gene TRBJ2-7, with D unclear. This CDR3 is 16 amino acids long. V was clipped by 3 bases and J by 0 bases, with 18 bases between them. Germline CDR1 reads DFQATT; CDR2 reads SNEGSKA (reference sequence). This CDR3 is CSARDPRQVPSYEQYF. CDR3 nucleotides: TGCAGTGCTAGGGATCCTCGGCAGGTCCCCTCCTACGAGCAGTACTTC.

This clonotype was observed many times. The chain carries TRBV19 and TRBJ2-5, with 8 bases that match TRBD1. After removal of 8 bases from V and 5 bases from J, the junction contained 7 bases not matched to a gene. The CDR3 is made up of 13 amino acids. The V gene's germline CDR1 is LNHDA and CDR2 SQIVND (reference sequence). Written as DNA, the CDR3 is TGTGCCAGTCGGCCAGGGGGCAGGGAGACCCAGTACTTC. Its protein is CASRPGGRETQYF. Full variable domain (missing parts from reference TRBV19 and TRBJ2-5): DGGITQSPKYLFRKEGQNVTLSCEQNLNHDAMYWYRQDPGQGLRLIYYSQIVNDFQKGDIAEGYSVSREKKESFPLTVTSAQKNPTAFYLCASRPGGRETQYFGPGTRLLVL.

This clonotype was detected a few times. The V gene is TRBV7-2, the J gene TRBJ2-1; 12 bases map to TRBD2. The CDR3 loop spans 15 amino acids. The germline V gene encodes CDR1 SGHTA and CDR2 FQGNSA. J lost 10 bases, V lost 5 bases, and 9 bases had no gene match. Here the CDR3 reads CASSPASGRAREQFF. DNA for the CDR3: TGTGCCAGCAGCCCGGCTAGCGGGAGGGCAAGGGAGCAGTTCTTC. The variable domain in full, completed from reference TRBV7-2 and TRBJ2-1, reads GAGVSQSPSNKVTEKGKDVELRCDPISGHTALYWYRQSLGQGLEFLIYFQGNSAPDKSGLPSDRFSAERTGGSVSTLTIQRTQQEDSAVYLCASSPASGRAREQFFGPGTRLTVL.

This clonotype showed up many times. V and J are TRBV20-1 and TRBJ2-2, with 14 bases aligning to TRBD2. The CDR3 consists of 17 residues. J lost 3 bases, V lost 5 bases, and 8 bases had no gene match. CDR1 is DFQATT, CDR2 SNEGSKA, per germline (reference sequence). In nucleotides, the CDR3 is TGCAGTGCTGGGGGGACTAGCGGGAGAAGTGACACCGGGGAGCTGTTTTTT. This translates into CSAGGTSGRSDTGELFF.

This clonotype was recorded at least ten times. The J gene is TRBJ1-2, the V gene TRBV20-1; the match to TRBD1 covers 9 bases. Germline V CDR1 and CDR2: DFQATT, SNEGSKA (reference sequence). The CDR3 spans 13 residues. After removal of 6 bases from V and 5 bases from J, the junction contained 7 bases not matched to a gene. In DNA, the CDR3 is TGCAGTGCGACGGGACAGGGTGTTTATGGCTACACCTTC. As protein: CSATGQGVYGYTF.